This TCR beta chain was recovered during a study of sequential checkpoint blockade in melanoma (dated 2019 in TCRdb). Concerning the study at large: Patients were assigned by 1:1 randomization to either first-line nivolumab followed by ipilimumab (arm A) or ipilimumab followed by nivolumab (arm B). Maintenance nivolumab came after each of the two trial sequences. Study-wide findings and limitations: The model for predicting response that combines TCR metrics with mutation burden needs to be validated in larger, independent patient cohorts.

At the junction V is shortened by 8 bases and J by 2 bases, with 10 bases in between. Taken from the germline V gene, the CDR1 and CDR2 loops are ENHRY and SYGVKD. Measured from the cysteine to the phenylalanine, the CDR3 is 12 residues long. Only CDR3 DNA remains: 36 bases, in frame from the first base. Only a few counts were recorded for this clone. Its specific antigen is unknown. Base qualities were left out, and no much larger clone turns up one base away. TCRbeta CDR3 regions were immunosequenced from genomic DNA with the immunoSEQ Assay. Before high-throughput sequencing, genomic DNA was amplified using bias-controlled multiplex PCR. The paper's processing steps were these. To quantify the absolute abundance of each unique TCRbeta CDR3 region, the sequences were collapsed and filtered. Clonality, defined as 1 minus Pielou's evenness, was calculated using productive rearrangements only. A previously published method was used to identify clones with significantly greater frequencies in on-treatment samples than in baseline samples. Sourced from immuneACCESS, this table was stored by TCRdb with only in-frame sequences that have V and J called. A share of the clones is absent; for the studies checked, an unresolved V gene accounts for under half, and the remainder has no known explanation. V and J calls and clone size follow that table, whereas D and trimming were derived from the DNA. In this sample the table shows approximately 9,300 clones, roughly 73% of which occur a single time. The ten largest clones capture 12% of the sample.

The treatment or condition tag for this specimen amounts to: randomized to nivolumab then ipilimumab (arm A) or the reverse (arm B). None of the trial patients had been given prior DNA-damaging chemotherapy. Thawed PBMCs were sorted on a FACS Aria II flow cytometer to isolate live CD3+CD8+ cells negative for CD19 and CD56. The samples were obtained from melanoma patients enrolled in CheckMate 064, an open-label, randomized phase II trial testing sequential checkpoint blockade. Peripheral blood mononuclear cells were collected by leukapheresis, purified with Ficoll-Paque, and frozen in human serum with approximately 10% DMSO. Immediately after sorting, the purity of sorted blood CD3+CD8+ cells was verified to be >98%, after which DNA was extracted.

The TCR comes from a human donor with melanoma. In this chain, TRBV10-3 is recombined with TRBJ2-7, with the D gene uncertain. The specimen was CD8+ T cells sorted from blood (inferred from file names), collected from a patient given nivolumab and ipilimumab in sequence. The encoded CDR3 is CAIRTATYEQYF. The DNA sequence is TGTGCCATCCGCACTGCAACCTACGAGCAGTACTTC.